A selection of T cell receptor beta chains follows, all from one sample in a study of cytomegalovirus exposure and HLA in healthy donors. This table comes from immunoSEQ multiplex PCR, and its TCRdb copy is limited to in-frame clones, with some not included. The repertoire consists of some 170,000 clones, with around 64% occurring once and the leading ten covering 2.8%. Sequencing input: PBMCs. Receptor source: a woman aged 30 to 39 in good health and CMV-seronegative. Both conserved end residues are part of each CDR3. Not every row has a clone size; where given, it reads once, few, many or a size class.

j_gene | v_gene | len | abundance | CDR3aa
TRBJ2-5 | TRBV18 | 13 | NA | CASSPGVGETQYF
TRBJ2-1 | TRBV6-1 | 15 | NA | CARQLTSGNSDEQFF
TRBJ1-1 | TRBV6-5 | 14 | NA | CASFSGRLNTEAFF
TRBJ1-1 | TRBV2 | 15 | NA | CASSESFWPGGRAFF
TRBJ2-7 | TRBV30 | 16 | few | CAWSGTGLRSSYEQYF
TRBJ1-5 | TRBV6-1 | 19 | NA | CASSVIVGTGQYSNQPQHF
TRBJ1-4 | TRBV6-1 | 14 | few | CASKTSGGNEKLFF
TRBJ1-5 | TRBV27 | 13 | NA | CASSLVGDQPQHF
TRBJ2-2 | TRBV28 | 14 | NA | CASRQQGTTGELFF
TRBJ1-6 | TRBV30 | 17 | few | CAWSVQQGVTYNSPLHF
TRBJ2-1 | TRBV9 | 14 | once | CASSGTSGMGEQFF
TRBJ2-5 | TRBV7-8 | 17 | NA | CASSLGIGLAVQETQYF
TRBJ2-1 | TRBV7-3 | 16 | NA | CASSFVFRTRVHEQFF
TRBJ2-7 | TRBV7-2 | 13 | NA | CASSPAGGIEQYF
TRBJ1-4 | TRBV30 | 12 | NA | CAWSPQGEKLFF
NA | TRBV2 | 15 | few | CASSKLAGATYEQYF
TRBJ2-1 | TRBV28 | 15 | NA | CASSSLIAGGSEQFF
TRBJ2-3 | TRBV4-3 | 16 | NA | CASSQGQGTRRDTQYF
TRBJ2-1 | TRBV7-9 | 12 | NA | CASSPHSNEQFF
TRBJ2-3 | TRBV30 | 13 | NA | CAWRVRGTDTQYF
TRBJ1-4 | TRBV28 | 17 | NA | CASSLFPGQGRGEKLFF
TRBJ1-1 | TRBV4-1 | 14 | few | CASSRQQANTEAFF
TRBJ2-2 | TRBV4-1 | 16 | NA | CASSQATGGYTGELFF
TRBJ1-4 | TRBV2 | 13 | NA | CASSDGVVEKLFF
TRBJ2-3 | TRBV14 | 14 | few | CASRRTPSTDTQYF
TRBJ2-7 | TRBV25-1 | 15 | NA | CASSDTGTGSYEQYF
NA | TRBV18 | 14 | NA | CASSPGRDSYEQYF
TRBJ2-5 | TRBV7-3 | 13 | NA | CASSFGGGETQYF
TRBJ1-4 | TRBV6-5 | 14 | NA | CASRPTPTNEKLFF
TRBJ2-7 | TRBV28 | 15 | NA | CASLHPRDSLYEQYF
TRBJ1-1 | TRBV9 | 13 | NA | CASGGGADTEAFF
TRBJ2-1 | TRBV18 | 15 | few | CASSPLREGGNEQFF
TRBJ2-2 | TRBV5-1 | 18 | NA | CASSLVGTGLMGTGELFF
TRBJ1-6 | TRBV11-1 | 14 | NA | CASSRDSYNSPLHF
TRBJ2-5 | TRBV7-9 | 15 | NA | CASSLVGLARETQYF
TRBJ1-5 | TRBV28 | 15 | NA | CASSFFEGGNQPQHF
TRBJ2-7 | TRBV4-1 | 14 | few | CASSQFGRAAEQYF
TRBJ1-1 | TRBV28 | 14 | NA | CASSLRQVGTEAFF
TRBJ2-7 | TRBV6-1 | 17 | NA | CASRGPPGSDRFYEQYF
TRBJ2-7 | TRBV6-1 | 14 | NA | CASSETEVVYEQYF
TRBJ2-5 | TRBV6-5 | 14 | few | CASRPRSLPETQYF
TRBJ2-7 | TRBV7-8 | 14 | NA | CASSLGLAGYEQYF
TRBJ2-7 | TRBV4-1 | 14 | NA | CASSQGKLSYEQYF
TRBJ1-2 | TRBV28 | 14 | NA | CASSLLEGDYGYTF
TRBJ2-1 | TRBV30 | 12 | NA | CAWSDSSREQFF
NA | TRBV15 | 15 | few | CATSRSSTGGYEQYF
TRBJ1-1 | TRBV30 | 14 | few | CAWSVIPMNTEAFF